The following is a T cell receptor (beta chain) sequence with its context. Its recognized antigen is unknown. No clone much larger than this one lies a single base away; base qualities are absent. This sample is drawn from a study of OX40 agonist ivuxolimab in advanced cancers. In the study overall: Ivuxolimab was an agonistic, fully human IgG2 monoclonal antibody directed against OX40 (CD134), a costimulatory receptor. Peripheral TCRbeta sequencing aimed to test whether ivuxolimab altered TCR sequence diversity and caused clonal T-cell expansion. Patients were allowed to have had prior anti-PD-1, anti-PD-L1 or anti-CTLA-4 therapy, and around two fifths of the dose-escalation patients had been treated with checkpoint inhibitors. Intravenous ivuxolimab was administered to patients every 2 weeks at six dose levels: 0.01, 0.1, 0.3, 1.5, 3 and 10 mg/kg. Of the approximately 53 patients in dose escalation, 19 had hepatocellular carcinoma, about 15 had melanoma, 9 had renal cell carcinoma and 9 had head and neck cancer. A male proportion of under 85% and a mean age of around 60 years, ranging from roughly 23 to 80, were recorded for the dose-escalation cohort. Partial responses occurred in three dose-escalation patients, of whom one had hepatocellular carcinoma and two had cutaneous melanoma. The paper reports the monotherapy dose-escalation portion (N = 52 patients) of the phase I ivuxolimab trial.

The CDR3 numbers 14 residues from cysteine through phenylalanine. Kept here is only the CDR3 DNA, which spans 42 bases and is read in frame from base 1. The germline V end is reduced by 4 bases and the J end by 6 bases; junction bases left unmatched: 7. For CDR1 and CDR2, the germline V gene (reference sequence) lists SEHNR and FQNEAQ. The trial excluded patients who had a history of autoimmune disease or who were on systemic immunosuppression. Peripheral blood for TCR sequencing was collected from all dose cohorts at baseline, on cycle 4 day 1, and on cycle 7 day 1. Samples came from an open-label, multicenter, first-in-human phase I dose-escalation trial of ivuxolimab. Adults with locally advanced or metastatic melanoma, renal cell, hepatocellular, or head and neck squamous cell carcinoma were enrolled in the trial. Before TCR sequencing, CD4+ T cells and CD8+ T cells from peripheral blood were sorted into separate populations.

To sequence the TCRbeta CDR3 region, genomic DNA was isolated from the sorted cells. The immunoSEQ Assay was used to sequence the TCRbeta CDR3 regions. This is the immuneACCESS table as TCRdb keeps it, with only in-frame sequences that have V and J called. A part of the clones is gone; compared with another copy, unresolved V genes explain less than half, and the rest is unexplained. The sample includes tens of thousands of clones, with roughly 87% observed a single time. Less than 2% of the sample lies in the top ten. The research as a whole found: After ivuxolimab, more expanded clones were found on average in CD8+ T cells than in CD4+ T cells. Clonal expansion of both CD4+ and CD8+ blood T cells was observed from baseline to week 6 at doses 0.1 to 3.0 mg/kg. Low levels of normalized T-cell clonal expansion were also seen in some patients who did not respond. In partial responders in the 0.1-3.0 mg/kg groups, normalized peripheral clonal expansion was found to be among the lowest, especially among CD8+ T cells. The antigen specificity of the peripheral T cells that underwent clonal expansion was not determined.

This sample comprised CD4+ or CD8+ T cells sorted from blood, obtained in a trial of the OX40 agonist ivuxolimab. The receptor comes from an adult with an advanced solid tumor such as melanoma, head and neck, liver or kidney cancer. This chain is built from TRBV7-9 and TRBJ2-7; 9 central nucleotides agree with TRBD2. In nucleotides, the sequence is TGTGCCAGCAGCTCCGCGGGAGGGGCCCTCGAGCAGTACTTC. It encodes CASSSAGGALEQYF.